The 15 T cell receptor beta chains presented below share a single source sample, sequenced in a study of T cell responses to AZD1222 COVID-19 vaccine. Assay used: immunoSEQ multiplex PCR; TCRdb lists only in-frame clones, some missing. Of 120,000 to 150,000 clones in the sample, under 95% were seen once. The input for sequencing was peripheral blood, taken on day 0 of AZD1222 vaccination. Every receptor here comes from an adult in good health.

The V call is TRBV27, the J call TRBJ2-4; D is possibly TRBD1 (8 bases). In germline, CDR1 is MNHEY, CDR2 SMNVEV (reference sequence). The V gene lost 7 bases and the J gene lost 2 bases, with 18 bases spanning the gap. CDR3 size: 16 residues. The CDR3 region has the DNA TGTGCCAGCACAAAAAAGCGGGACAGGTCCAAAAACATTCAGTACTTC. Encoded protein: CASTKKRDRSKNIQYF.

The chain uses TRBV15 and TRBJ1-6, with 8 positions matching TRBD1. Germline loops: CDR1 LNHNV, CDR2 YYDKDF (reference sequence). The CDR3 covers 14 residues. Trimming at V came to 6 bases and at J to 10 bases, leaving 8 bases not matched to a gene. CDR3 nucleotide sequence: TGTGCCACCAGAGGGGACAGGCTGGAGTCACCCCTCCACTTT. Translating it yields CATRGDRLESPLHF.

This chain connects TRBV6-2 or TRBV6-3 to TRBJ1-4; 9 nucleotides match TRBD1. The V and J ends lost 0 bases and 11 bases, in that order; junction bases with no gene match: 7. Germline lookup yields CDR1 MNHEY and CDR2 SVGEGT. The CDR3 is 15 residues long. The CDR3, as DNA: TGTGCCAGCAGTTACTCTCAACGGACAGGGGAGAAACTGTTTTTT. Amino acids: CASSYSQRTGEKLFF.

The rearrangement joins TRBV9 to TRBJ2-1; D is unresolved. Trimming removed 0 bases from V and 2 bases from J, with 6 bases in between. Germline CDR1 reads SGDLS; CDR2 reads YYNGEE. The CDR3 totals 14 residues. The CDR3, as DNA: TGTGCCAGCAGCGTAGGGAAGACCTACAATGAGCAGTTCTTC. This translates into CASSVGKTYNEQFF.

V and J are TRBV13 and TRBJ2-1; TRBD2 is a possible D gene (6 bases). Trimming shortened V by 6 bases and J by 0 bases, and 18 bases separated the two germline ends. This CDR3 contains 17 residues. The germline CDR1 and CDR2 sequences are PRHDT and FYEKMQ (reference sequence). The CDR3 nucleotides read TGTGCCAGCAGAAAGAACGGGGGAGTTAGCTCCTACAATGAGCAGTTCTTC. As protein: CASRKNGGVSSYNEQFF. The full variable domain, rest sourced from reference TRBV13 and TRBJ2-1, is AAGVIQSPRHLIKEKRETATLKCYPIPRHDTVYWYQQGPGQDPQFLISFYEKMQSDKGSIPDRFSAQQFSDYHSELNMSSLELGDSALYFCASRKNGGVSSYNEQFFGPGTRLTVL.

This rearrangement joins TRBV27 to TRBJ1-1, with D possibly TRBD1 on 5 matching bases. The V end was cut by 4 bases, the J end by 7 bases, with 16 bases between. The CDR3 runs to 14 residues. Per the germline V gene, CDR1 is MNHEY and CDR2 is SMNVEV (reference sequence). The CDR3 DNA reads as TGTGCCAGCAGTTCCCTGGGGGACCCGCGTGAAGCTTTCTTT. As protein: CASSSLGDPREAFF.

The chain couples TRBV28 to TRBJ1-5; D is undetermined. Germline V gene data show CDR1 as MDHEN and CDR2 as SYDVKM. CDR3 length: 16 amino acids. V dropped 3 bases and J dropped 0 bases, with 12 bases sitting between them. DNA of the CDR3: TGTGCCAGCAGTTTTGGGGTGGAGGGTAGCAATCAGCCCCAGCATTTT. The encoded protein is CASSFGVEGSNQPQHF. The full variable domain, rest sourced from reference TRBV28 and TRBJ1-5, is DVKVTQSSRYLVKRTGEKVFLECVQDMDHENMFWYRQDPGLGLRLIYFSYDVKMKEKGDIPEGYSVSREKKERFSLILESASTNQTSMYLCASSFGVEGSNQPQHFGDGTRLSIL.

The V and J genes are TRBV5-1 and TRBJ1-3, with no clear D. Trimming left V 5 bases short and J 0 bases short, with 15 bases between. The CDR3 has 16 residues. Germline CDR1 SGHRS, CDR2 YFSETQ. CDR3 residues: CASSGPPNSSGNTIYF. The CDR3 DNA reads TGCGCCAGCAGTGGCCCCCCCAACTCCTCTGGAAACACCATATATTTT.

This clone was seen just once. The CDR3 loop is CASSRTSGRGSDEQFF. The DNA of the CDR3 is TGTGCCAGCAGCCGGACTAGCGGGAGGGGGAGCGATGAGCAGTTCTTC. The chain carries TRBV7-9 and TRBJ2-1; 15 bases fit TRBD2. The CDR3 has 16 residues. The V gene end was trimmed by 5 bases and the J gene end by 8 bases; junction bases not matched to a gene: 7. In germline, CDR1 is SEHNR, CDR2 FQNEAQ (reference sequence). The full variable domain, rest sourced from reference TRBV7-9 and TRBJ2-1, is DTGVSQNPRHKITKRGQNVTFRCDPISEHNRLYWYRQTLGQGPEFLTYFQNEAQLEKSRLLSDRFSAERPKGSFSTLEIQRTEQGDSAMYLCASSRTSGRGSDEQFFGPGTRLTVL.

V usage is TRBV5-3 and J usage is TRBJ2-2; D possibly corresponds to TRBD2 (6 bases). TRBV5-3 is designated an ORF whose function remains uncertain. The CDR3 consists of 15 residues. V lost 5 bases and J 3 bases, leaving 14 bases between the germline ends. The DNA of the CDR3 is TGTGCCAGAAGATCGGCGGGAAGGTACACCGGGGAGCTGTTTTTT. Its translation: CARRSAGRYTGELFF.

The chain couples TRBV29-1 to TRBJ2-3, with D unresolved. Germline CDR1 reads SQVTM; CDR2 reads ANQGSEA. The CDR3 consists of 12 residues. V lost 7 bases, J lost 2 bases, and 10 bases lay in between. The CDR3 region has the DNA TGCAGCGCCCTAAGCGTCACAGATACGCAGTATTTT. It yields the protein CSALSVTDTQYF.

This chain uses TRBV5-1 with TRBJ1-1; D gene ambiguous. Looked up from germline, CDR1 is SGHRS and CDR2 is YFSETQ. The CDR3 runs 15 residues. The V end lost 0 bases, the J end lost 6 bases, and 15 bases lay between the germline ends. CDR3 loop: CASSLGQAGRSEAFF. For the CDR3, the DNA is TGCGCCAGCAGCTTGGGGCAGGCCGGTAGGTCTGAAGCTTTCTTT.

This rearrangement joins TRBV19 to TRBJ2-7, with a weak D call TRBD1 (5 bases). Germline lookup yields CDR1 LNHDA and CDR2 SQIVND (reference sequence). The V end lost 3 bases, the J end lost 3 bases, and 9 bases lay between the germline ends. This CDR3 is 13 amino acids long. CDR3 nucleotides: TGTGCCAGTAGTATCCGGCAGGGCTACGAGCAGTACTTC. This encodes CASSIRQGYEQYF.

This chain uses TRBV12-3 or TRBV12-4 with TRBJ1-2; D gene ambiguous. Between the trimmed V and J ends, which lost 5 bases and 3 bases, there was a span of 10 bases. The CDR3 covers 13 residues. The CDR3 sequence: CASSRDGYYGYTF. The CDR3 coding sequence is TGTGCCAGCAGTCGAGACGGATACTATGGCTACACCTTC.

Here the CDR3 DNA reads TGTGCCAGCAGCGTAGCCCCCGGGACTAGCGGGGACAATGAGCAGTTCTTC. This sequence encodes CASSVAPGTSGDNEQFF. The V and J genes are TRBV9 and TRBJ2-1; 13 nucleotides match TRBD2. From germline, CDR1 is SGDLS and CDR2 YYNGEE. CDR3 size: 17 residues. V shed 0 bases, J shed 5 bases, and the junction held 5 bases outside the gene matches.